A selection of T cell receptor beta chains follows, all from one sample in a study of Ad26.COV2.S vaccination and SARS-CoV-2 variants. The table came from immunoSEQ multiplex PCR; TCRdb's copy has only in-frame clones and leaves some out. The sample contains 240,000 or so clones, more than 75% of which appear only once. The sample in question was peripheral blood, obtained in a trial of Ad26.COV2.S vaccine versus placebo. These receptors came from a person aged 18-60 years who received the Ad26.COV2.S COVID-19 vaccine or a placebo. Each CDR3 is given with its conserved first and last residue. D genes are given only for firm matches. The size of a clone is reported for some rows only, either as once, few or many, or as a class for expanded clones.

J | V | size | D | CDR3 | DNA
TRBJ2-7 | TRBV15 | . | TRBD1 | CATSRGTGKHEQYF | TGTGCCACCAGCAGGGGGACAGGGAAACACGAGCAGTACTTC
TRBJ2-2 | TRBV5-1 | . | TRBD2 | CASLPSGGKGTGELFF | TGCGCCAGCCTACCTAGCGGGGGGAAGGGAACCGGGGAGCTGTTTTTT
TRBJ2-5 | TRBV5-1 | . | . | CASSFIRETQYF | TGCGCCAGCAGCTTTATCCGGGAGACCCAGTACTTC
TRBJ2-5 | TRBV3-1/TRBV3-2 | . | . | CASSQRGAWETQYF | TGTGCCAGCAGCCAGAGGGGGGCTTGGGAGACCCAGTACTTC
TRBJ1-6 | TRBV30 | . | . | CAWSEQRNSPLHF | TGTGCCTGGAGTGAACAGCGGAATTCACCCCTCCACTTT
TRBJ1-1 | TRBV5-1 | . | . | CASSTRPTANTEAFF | TGCGCCAGCAGCACCCGGCCGACGGCAAACACTGAAGCTTTCTTT
TRBJ1-4 | TRBV27 | . | TRBD1 | CASSFGGTVNEKLFF | TGTGCCAGCAGTTTTGGGGGGACAGTTAATGAAAAACTGTTTTTT
TRBJ2-1 | TRBV3-1/TRBV3-2 | . | . | CASSQEGAGVYNEQFF | TGTGCCAGCAGCCAAGAAGGAGCGGGCGTCTACAATGAGCAGTTCTTC
TRBJ2-7 | TRBV29-1 | . | TRBD2 | CSVEGREAPYEQYF | TGCAGCGTTGAAGGGCGGGAGGCCCCCTACGAGCAGTACTTC
TRBJ1-2 | TRBV9 | . | . | CASSAGTGFNYGYTF | TGTGCCAGCAGCGCCGGAACAGGGTTCAACTATGGCTACACCTTC
TRBJ2-5 | TRBV2 | once | TRBD1 | CASSRTGFQETQYF | TGTGCCAGCAGTAGGACAGGTTTCCAAGAGACCCAGTACTTC
TRBJ2-1 | TRBV6-6 | . | . | CASSYSLTDNEQFF | TGTGCCAGCAGTTACTCGTTGACCGACAATGAGCAGTTCTTC
TRBJ2-2 | TRBV6-2/TRBV6-3 | . | . | CASSYGGVQNTGELFF | TGTGCCAGCAGTTACGGCGGGGTCCAAAACACCGGGGAGCTGTTTTTT
TRBJ2-2 | TRBV19 | . | TRBD1 | CASSTEDRGNTGELFF | TGTGCCAGTAGTACCGAGGACAGGGGGAACACCGGGGAGCTGTTTTTT
TRBJ2-7 | TRBV7-9 | . | TRBD2 | CASSPWLRGGYEQYF | TGTGCCAGCAGCCCATGGCTGCGGGGGGGATACGAGCAGTACTTC
TRBJ1-6 | TRBV18 | . | . | CASSPPVGREFGSPLHF | TGTGCCAGCTCACCACCGGTTGGCAGAGAGTTCGGTTCACCCCTCCACTTT
TRBJ2-1 | TRBV18 | . | . | CASSLIDSPGWNEQFF | TGTGCCAGCTCACTAATCGACAGCCCCGGGTGGAATGAGCAGTTCTTC
TRBJ2-7 | TRBV5-1 | . | . | CASSSSGQHYEQYF | TGCGCCAGCAGCTCCTCCGGACAGCACTACGAGCAGTACTTC
TRBJ2-7 | TRBV30 | few | . | CAWTGQFSYEQYF | TGTGCCTGGACCGGACAGTTCTCCTACGAGCAGTACTTC
TRBJ2-7 | TRBV5-4 | . | TRBD1 | CASSRPGTGVYEQYF | TGTGCCAGCAGCCGGCCCGGGACAGGAGTCTACGAGCAGTACTTC
TRBJ2-7 | TRBV5-1 | . | . | CASSLMGQESSEQYF | TGCGCCAGCAGCTTAATGGGGCAGGAGTCCTCCGAGCAGTACTTC
TRBJ2-3 | TRBV24-1 | . | TRBD1 | CATSSGTGGLGGTDTQYF | TGTGCCACCAGTTCCGGGACAGGGGGTCTTGGAGGAACAGATACGCAGTATTTT